The next 32 T cell receptor beta chains were all read from a single sample in a study of blood T cell repertoires in COVID-19. Clones were read by immunoSEQ multiplex PCR, and TCRdb kept only the in-frame ones, dropping some. The sample contains around 120,000 clones, 60% to 85% of which appear only once. Sequencing was performed on peripheral blood. The receptor source for this set is a man between 65 and 85 years old with acute or convalescent COVID-19.

The CDR3 coding sequence is TGTGCCAGTAGTTTATCGCCGGGACACAATGAAGCTTTCTTT. Translated: CASSLSPGHNEAFF. This sequence joins TRBV19 and TRBJ1-1, with D possibly matching TRBD1 (6 bases). V was pared by 5 bases and J by 7 bases, with 17 bases between. Germline V gives CDR1 LNHDA, CDR2 SQIVND (reference sequence). This CDR3 contains 14 residues.

The chain uses TRBV3-1 (or the pseudogene TRBV3-2) and TRBJ2-7; 8 nucleotides line up with TRBD2. Germline V gives CDR1 LGHDT, CDR2 YNNKEL (reference sequence). The CDR3 extends over 16 amino acids. J lost 4 bases, V lost 2 bases, and 10 bases had no gene match. The CDR3 loop is CASSQRLGLALYEQYF. CDR3 bases: TGTGCCAGCAGCCAAAGGCTCGGACTAGCCCTTTACGAGCAGTACTTC.

CDR3 nucleotide sequence: TGTGCCAGCAGCTCTGGGACTAGCGGGGGGGCCCATACGCAGTATTTT. This translates into CASSSGTSGGAHTQYF. This chain uses TRBV7-7 with TRBJ2-3, with TRBD2 identical over 16 bases. From germline, CDR1 is SSHAT and CDR2 FNYEAQ (reference sequence). The CDR3 runs 16 residues. J was trimmed by 7 bases and V by 4 bases; bases with no gene match: 5.

The V call is TRBV4-2, the J call TRBJ2-1; TRBD1 aligns across 9 bases. V lost 1 base to trimming and J lost 9 bases; unmatched junction nucleotides: 4. The CDR3 has 14 amino acids. The germline V gene encodes CDR1 LGHNA and CDR2 YNFKEQ. Written as DNA, the CDR3 is TGTGCCAGCAGCCAAGGGACAGGGGACAGTGAGCAGTTCTTC. Residues: CASSQGTGDSEQFF.

CDR3 sequence reads: CASGPSGTGKLTDTQYF. The CDR3 DNA reads as TGTGCTAGTGGGCCATCCGGGACAGGGAAACTCACAGATACGCAGTATTTT. The chain carries TRBV12-5 and TRBJ2-3; TRBD1 matches 9 bases. This CDR3 contains 17 residues. Unmatched junction bases numbered 12, after V lost 6 bases and J lost 2 bases. The germline V gene has CDR1 LGHNT and CDR2 FRNRAP.

The chain combines TRBV14 with TRBJ2-2; TRBD1 agrees at 7 bases. CDR1 is SGHDN and CDR2 is FVKESK in the germline V gene. This CDR3 contains 14 residues. V shed 1 base, J shed 7 bases, and the junction held 3 bases outside the gene matches. This CDR3 is CASSQAGGYGELFF. In DNA form, the CDR3 reads TGTGCCAGCAGCCAAGCAGGGGGTTACGGGGAGCTGTTTTTT.

Regarding this clone: Different DNA sequences within this sample yield the same CDR3. The chain employs TRBV27 and TRBJ1-6; 9 bases are a match to TRBD1. The CDR3 sequence is 14 residues long. V was pared by 8 bases and J by 6 bases, with 5 bases of the junction left unmatched. From germline, CDR1 is MNHEY and CDR2 SMNVEV (reference sequence). The CDR3 bases are TGTGCCAGCCGTACGGGACAGGGTAATTCACCCCTCCACTTT. Protein product: CASRTGQGNSPLHF.

This rearrangement joins TRBV6-5 to TRBJ2-2, with D maybe TRBD1 (6 bases). V lost 6 bases, J lost 6 bases, and 8 bases lay in between. The V gene's germline CDR1 is MNHEY and CDR2 SVGAGI. CDR3 length equals 12 residues. The CDR3 DNA reads as TGTGCCAGCAGATGGACAGCCGGGGAGCTGTTTTTT. This gives the protein CASRWTAGELFF.

The chain combines TRBV10-3 with TRBJ2-3; 9 bases fit TRBD1. Germline CDR1 ENHRY, CDR2 SYGVKD. The CDR3 extends over 16 amino acids. V lost 7 bases and J lost 2; bases outside the gene matches: 10. The CDR3 nucleotides are TGTGCCATCACCGCCCTCGACAGGGGGTCCACAGATACGCAGTATTTT. Protein: CAITALDRGSTDTQYF.

This rearrangement joins TRBV5-1 to TRBJ1-5, with D tentatively TRBD1 (6 bases). Germline lookup yields CDR1 SGHRS and CDR2 YFSETQ. CDR3 length: 15 amino acids. V dropped 2 bases and J dropped 2 bases, with 11 bases sitting between them. CDR3 DNA: TGCGCCAGCAGCTTTGCAGGGGACGGCAATCAGCCCCAGCATTTT. Translation gives CASSFAGDGNQPQHF.

This sequence joins TRBV11-1 and TRBJ1-2; a possible D gene is TRBD1 (6 bases). Deletions cut 5 bases from V and 4 bases from J, with 20 bases between. The CDR3 covers 16 residues. The V gene's germline CDR1 is SGHAT and CDR2 FQDESV (reference sequence). The CDR3: CASSELWTRGTYGYTF. CDR3 nucleotide sequence: TGTGCCAGCAGCGAATTATGGACCAGGGGTACCTATGGCTACACCTTC.

This rearrangement joins TRBV3-1 (or the pseudogene TRBV3-2) to TRBJ2-5; 10 bases line up with TRBD2. The CDR3 spans 17 residues. Per germline, CDR1 LGHDT and CDR2 YNNKEL (reference sequence). The J segment lost 4 bases and the V segment lost 2 bases, leaving 10 bases of the junction unmatched. CDR3 region: CASSQFRSGGAGETQYF. The CDR3 bases are TGTGCCAGCAGCCAATTTAGAAGCGGGGGGGCCGGAGAGACCCAGTACTTC.

V is TRBV29-1 and J is TRBJ2-7, with D hard to call. Trimming shortened V by 6 bases and J by 0 bases, and 9 bases separated the two germline ends. This CDR3 region has 12 residues. Germline CDR1 reads SQVTM; CDR2 reads ANQGSEA. The CDR3 sequence is CSVRKSSYEQYF. The CDR3 coding sequence is TGCAGCGTCCGTAAGAGCTCCTACGAGCAGTACTTC.

The CDR3 sequence: CASSPQGTGNTEAFF. The DNA of the CDR3 is TGTGCCAGCAGCCCACAGGGGACGGGGAACACTGAAGCTTTCTTT. The chain combines TRBV7-2 with TRBJ1-1; TRBD1 aligns across 7 bases. CDR1 and CDR2 (germline): SGHTA, FQGNSA. CDR3 length: 15 amino acids. V trimming: 5 bases; J trimming: 1 base; junction bases outside the gene matches: 7.

J is TRBJ1-1 and V is TRBV19; possibly TRBD1 for D (6 bases). The germline V gene encodes CDR1 LNHDA and CDR2 SQIVND (reference sequence). Trimming removed 6 bases from V and 7 bases from J, with 24 bases in between. The CDR3 consists of 16 residues. CDR3 sequence reads: CASRNLGGARSSEAFF. The CDR3 bases are TGTGCCAGTAGAAATTTGGGGGGGGCGAGAAGCAGTGAAGCTTTCTTT.

The chain uses TRBV18 and TRBJ2-5; D not certain. The V gene lost 0 bases and the J gene lost 1 base, with 9 bases spanning the gap. Germline V lookup: CDR1 KGHSH, CDR2 LQKENI. The CDR3 has 15 amino acids. CDR3: CASSPPSGFQETQYF. As DNA, the CDR3 is TGTGCCAGCTCACCACCGTCCGGTTTCCAAGAGACCCAGTACTTC.

The gene calls are TRBV5-4 and TRBJ2-2, with 11 bases matching TRBD2. This CDR3 has 16 amino acids. The ends lost 3 bases at V and 5 bases at J; junction bases unmatched: 6. CDR1 and CDR2 (germline): SGHNT, YYREEE (reference sequence). The CDR3 protein is CASSSGTSGATGELFF. The DNA of the CDR3 is TGTGCCAGCAGCTCCGGGACTAGCGGTGCTACCGGGGAGCTGTTTTTT.

This clone appeared a few times. The CDR3 DNA reads as TGTGCCAGCAGCCAAGTGGCGGGACTAGTAGCTGAGACCCAGTACTTC. Its translation: CASSQVAGLVAETQYF. The chain combines TRBV3-1 (or the pseudogene TRBV3-2) with TRBJ2-5; 8 nucleotides agree with TRBD2. The germline V gene encodes CDR1 LGHDT and CDR2 YNNKEL (reference sequence). The CDR3 is 16 amino acids. V shed 1 base and J 5 bases; nucleotides not matched to a gene: 9.

The rearrangement links TRBV5-8 to TRBJ1-2, with D maybe TRBD1 (6 bases). This CDR3 is built from 12 residues. With 4 bases removed from V and 5 bases from J, the gap between germline ends came to 9 bases. Germline V lookup: CDR1 SGHTS, CDR2 YDEGEE. CDR3 nucleotide sequence: TGTGCCAGCAGCGTTACAGGGTATGGCTACACCTTC. Amino acid sequence: CASSVTGYGYTF.

The DNA of the CDR3 is TGCGCCAGCAGCCCCGGCGGACAGGGATACAATGAGCAGTTCTTC. This codes for CASSPGGQGYNEQFF. The chain uses TRBV5-1 and TRBJ2-1; 8 positions agree with TRBD1. Germline V CDR1 and CDR2: SGHRS, YFSETQ. The J segment lost 4 bases and the V segment lost 4 bases, leaving 7 bases of the junction unmatched. This CDR3 spans 15 amino acids.

The chain recombines TRBV12-3 or TRBV12-4 with TRBJ1-2, with D unresolved. V lost 6 bases and J lost 0, with 8 bases in between. CDR3 size: 13 residues. This CDR3 is CASSREANYGYTF. The CDR3 DNA follows: TGTGCCAGCAGCCGGGAAGCTAACTATGGCTACACCTTC.

The V call is TRBV7-2, the J call TRBJ2-7, with 12 bases identical to TRBD2. CDR1 and CDR2 (germline): SGHTA, FQGNSA. This CDR3 has 15 residues. The V gene end was trimmed by 1 base and the J gene end by 12 bases; junction bases not matched to a gene: 10. The chain's CDR3 is CASSLELAGGSKRYF. CDR3 DNA sequence: TGTGCCAGCAGCTTAGAGCTAGCGGGGGGGAGTAAACGGTACTTC.

The chain carries TRBV6-2 or TRBV6-3 and TRBJ2-5, with 9 bases that match TRBD2. The CDR3 runs 16 residues. The trim removed 2 bases at V and 3 bases at J, leaving 7 bases unmatched. CDR1 MNHEY and CDR2 SVGEGT come from the germline V gene. The CDR3 spells CASSYPRGGGKETQYF. CDR3 in DNA: TGTGCCAGCAGTTACCCGCGGGGGGGCGGCAAAGAGACCCAGTACTTC.

Here the CDR3 DNA reads TGTGCCAGCAGCTTGGAAGGGGTTCGAAACACCATATATTTT. Translated, it gives CASSLEGVRNTIYF. This chain joins TRBV5-5 and TRBJ1-3; weak D call: TRBD1 (5 bases). The CDR3 extends over 14 amino acids. CDR1 and CDR2 from the germline V gene are SGHKS and YYEKEE (reference sequence). Deletions cut 0 bases from V and 5 bases from J, with 9 bases between.

This chain links TRBV5-5 with TRBJ2-5; 7 positions agree with TRBD1. CDR3 length: 14 amino acids. Looked up from germline, CDR1 is SGHKS and CDR2 is YYEKEE (reference sequence). The V and J ends lost 2 bases and 2 bases, in that order; junction bases with no gene match: 3. The CDR3 loop is CASSFLDRQETQYF. In nucleotides, the CDR3 is TGTGCCAGCAGCTTTTTGGACAGGCAAGAGACCCAGTACTTC.

This chain uses TRBV6-2 or TRBV6-3 with TRBJ2-1; 10 bases match TRBD2. Germline V gene lookup returns CDR1 MNHEY and CDR2 SVGEGT. This CDR3 comprises 15 residues. The J segment lost 7 bases and the V segment lost 6 bases, leaving 9 bases of the junction unmatched. CDR3 loop: CASSRERGGYNEQFF. Written as DNA, the CDR3 is TGTGCCAGCAGCCGGGAGCGGGGGGGGTATAATGAGCAGTTCTTC.

This clone was recorded only once. The chain has TRBV29-1 and TRBJ1-1; D perhaps matches TRBD1 (6 bases). Trimming cost V 4 bases and J 1 base, with 25 bases left between them. The germline V gene encodes CDR1 SQVTM and CDR2 ANQGSEA. The CDR3 is made up of 18 amino acids. Written as DNA, the CDR3 is TGCAGCGTTGCCCCCGCGGGGGGACAATGGTCGAGGAACACTGAAGCTTTCTTT. Protein: CSVAPAGGQWSRNTEAFF. Filled out from reference TRBV29-1 and TRBJ1-1, the complete variable domain reads SAVISQKPSRDICQRGTSLTIQCQVDSQVTMMFWYRQQPGQSLTLIATANQGSEATYESGFVIDKFPISRPNLTFSTLTVSNMSPEDSSIYLCSVAPAGGQWSRNTEAFFGQGTRLTVV.

This sequence joins TRBV6-5 and TRBJ2-5; TRBD2 matches at 7 bases. V gave up 4 bases and J gave up 2 bases; unmatched junction bases: 1. The germline gives CDR1 MNHEY, CDR2 SVGAGI. The CDR3 totals 13 residues. The CDR3 coding sequence is TGTGCCAGCAGTTGGGGGGGACAAGAGACCCAGTACTTC. Its translation: CASSWGGQETQYF.

This chain links TRBV27 with TRBJ1-3; 9 bases are a match to TRBD1. The germline V gene has CDR1 MNHEY and CDR2 SMNVEV (reference sequence). V shed 8 bases, J shed 4 bases, and the junction held 6 bases outside the gene matches. This CDR3 region has 14 residues. The CDR3 reads CASWDRVEGNTIYF. The CDR3 nucleotides read TGTGCCAGCTGGGACAGGGTCGAAGGAAACACCATATATTTT.

The gene calls are TRBV21-1 and TRBJ2-5; the DNA was not compared with TRBD2, the D call given in the table. TRBV21-1 corresponds to a pseudogene. The length of the CDR3 is 18 residues. CDR3 DNA: TGTGCCAGCACCTTTTTTGGTAGCGGGCTCTCTTTGCAAGAGACCCAGTACTTC. The encoded protein is CASTFFGSGLSLQETQYF.

The V and J genes are TRBV9 and TRBJ2-3; 8 bases are a match to TRBD2. The length of the CDR3 is 14 residues. With 4 bases clipped from V and 7 bases from J, the junction kept 8 bases outside the gene matches. Per germline, CDR1 SGDLS and CDR2 YYNGEE. The CDR3 sequence: CASSTGGDWNTQYF. The CDR3 coding sequence is TGTGCCAGCAGCACGGGGGGGGATTGGAATACGCAGTATTTT. Filled out from reference TRBV9 and TRBJ2-3, the complete variable domain reads DSGVTQTPKHLITATGQRVTLRCSPRSGDLSVYWYQQSLDQGLQFLIQYYNGEERAKGNILERFSAQQFPDLHSELNLSSLELGDSALYFCASSTGGDWNTQYFGPGTRLTVL.

The chain carries TRBV6-2 or TRBV6-3 and TRBJ2-3; 12 bases align to TRBD2. In germline, CDR1 is MNHEY, CDR2 SVGEGT. The CDR3 is 19 amino acids. The ends lost 3 bases at V and 0 bases at J; junction bases unmatched: 10. This chain's CDR3 is CASSYDASGGAISTDTQYF. In DNA form, the CDR3 reads TGTGCCAGCAGTTATGACGCTAGCGGGGGGGCCATCAGCACAGATACGCAGTATTTT.